Detailed here is one T cell receptor (beta chain). This entry comes from a study of blood T cell repertoires in COVID-19. This CDR3 is built from 11 residues. Germline V gives CDR1 SEHNR, CDR2 FQNEAQ (reference sequence). Deletions cut 5 bases from V and 5 bases from J, with 6 bases between. Sequencing used immunoSEQ multiplex PCR; TCRdb keeps in-frame clones, though not all of them. The table includes 150,000 to 200,000 clones, around 83% detected once. Sequencing was performed on peripheral blood. The sequence came from a man aged 18 to 30 with acute or convalescent COVID-19. The chain couples TRBV7-9 to TRBJ1-2, with unresolved D. The CDR3 DNA sequence: TGTGCCAGCAGCCCCAAATATGGCTACACCTTC. It yields the protein CASSPKYGYTF.